This T cell receptor beta chain was profiled in a study of memory CD4+ T cells and cytomegalovirus serostatus. Study at large: Healthy Belgian adult donors included roughly ten CMV-positive and some 24 CMV-negative people.

Profiling relied on immunoSEQ multiplex PCR, and the TCRdb table lists in-frame clones only, not all of them. The table lists 50,000 to 60,000 clones, around 82% of them singletons. On this clone itself: Its antigen is not known.

Single viable CD3+CD4+CD8-CD45RO+ cells were sorted as the memory CD4+ T cells. The study, taken as a whole, reports: The CMV-associated TCR signature appears largely within the CD4+ memory repertoire. Of under 200 reported CMV TCRbeta sequences, around 62 were found in memory CD4+ repertoires.

Trimming shortened V by 5 bases and J by 5 bases, and 7 bases separated the two germline ends. The length of the CDR3 is 11 residues. Germline V gene lookup returns CDR1 SGHRS and CDR2 YFSETQ. V usage is TRBV5-1 and J usage is TRBJ1-1, with D unclear. The sequence derives from an adult in good health and CMV-seropositive. The sequencing sample was made of memory CD4+ T cells from blood. This CDR3 is CASRSGTEAFF. CDR3 nucleotide sequence: TGCGCCAGCAGATCCGGGACTGAAGCTTTCTTT.